Included here is one T cell receptor (beta chain) sequence, with context. This CDR3 comprises 19 residues. J was trimmed by 1 base and V by 4 bases; bases with no gene match: 10. Germline CDR1 is SGHRS and CDR2 is YFSETQ. The data were taken from a study of blood T cell repertoires in COVID-19. In the original processing: Nucleated cell number was recorded as an estimate derived from reference gene primer amplification. Produced via immunoSEQ multiplex PCR; TCRdb's table is partial and in-frame only. V, J and clone size reflect that table, while D and trimming were determined from the DNA. The table has just over 650,000 clones, 85% to 90% seen once; the top ten hold 0.2% to 0.3%.

This clonotype originated in a woman between 18 and 29 years old with acute or convalescent COVID-19. Sequences were obtained from peripheral blood. The rearrangement joins TRBV5-1 to TRBJ2-1; TRBD2 matches 14 bases. The CDR3 sequence: CASSPTGTSGGSSYNEQFF. The CDR3 nucleotides are TGCGCCAGCAGCCCTACCGGGACTAGCGGGGGTTCGTCCTACAATGAGCAGTTCTTC.